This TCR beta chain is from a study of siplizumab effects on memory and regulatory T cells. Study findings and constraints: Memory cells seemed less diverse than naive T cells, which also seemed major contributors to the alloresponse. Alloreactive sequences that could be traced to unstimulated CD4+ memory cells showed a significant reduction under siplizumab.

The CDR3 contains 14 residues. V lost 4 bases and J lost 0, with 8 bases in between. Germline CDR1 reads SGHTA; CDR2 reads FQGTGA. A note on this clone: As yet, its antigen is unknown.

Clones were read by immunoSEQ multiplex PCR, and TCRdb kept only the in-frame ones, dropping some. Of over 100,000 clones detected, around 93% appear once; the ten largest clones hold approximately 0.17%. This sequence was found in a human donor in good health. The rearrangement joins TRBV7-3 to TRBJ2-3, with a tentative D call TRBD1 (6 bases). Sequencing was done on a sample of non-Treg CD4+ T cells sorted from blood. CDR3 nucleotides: TGTGCCAGCAGCTACGACAGGAGCACAGATACGCAGTATTTT. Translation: CASSYDRSTDTQYF. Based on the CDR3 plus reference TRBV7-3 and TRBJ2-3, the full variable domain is GAGVSQTPSNKVTEKGKYVELRCDPISGHTALYWYRQSLGQGPEFLIYFQGTGAADDSGLPNDRFFAVRPEGSVSTLKIQRTERGDSAVYLCASSYDRSTDTQYFGPGTRLTVL.